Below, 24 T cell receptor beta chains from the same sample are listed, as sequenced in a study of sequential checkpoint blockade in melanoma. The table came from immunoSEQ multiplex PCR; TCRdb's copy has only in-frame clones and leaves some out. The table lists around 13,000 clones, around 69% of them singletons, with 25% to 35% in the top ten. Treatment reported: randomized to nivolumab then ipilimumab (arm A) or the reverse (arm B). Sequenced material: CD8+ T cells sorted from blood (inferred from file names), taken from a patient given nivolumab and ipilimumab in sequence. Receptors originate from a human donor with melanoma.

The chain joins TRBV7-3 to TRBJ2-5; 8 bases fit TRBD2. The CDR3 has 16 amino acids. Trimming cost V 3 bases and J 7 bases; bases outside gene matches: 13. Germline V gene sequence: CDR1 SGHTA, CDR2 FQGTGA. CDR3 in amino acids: CASSFSISTSERTQYF. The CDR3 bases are TGTGCCAGCAGCTTCTCTATCTCGACTAGCGAGAGGACCCAGTACTTC.

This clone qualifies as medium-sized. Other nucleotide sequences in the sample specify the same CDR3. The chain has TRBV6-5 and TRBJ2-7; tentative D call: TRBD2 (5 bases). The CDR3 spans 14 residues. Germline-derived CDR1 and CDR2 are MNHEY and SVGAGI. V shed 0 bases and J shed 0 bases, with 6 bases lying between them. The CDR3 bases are TGTGCCAGCAGTTACTCGGCGGGCTCCTACGAGCAGTACTTC. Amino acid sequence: CASSYSAGSYEQYF.

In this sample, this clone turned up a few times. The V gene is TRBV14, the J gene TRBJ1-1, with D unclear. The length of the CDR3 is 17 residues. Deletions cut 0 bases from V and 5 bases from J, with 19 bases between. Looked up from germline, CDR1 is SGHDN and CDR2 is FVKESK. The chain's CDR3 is CASSQEVGLRAGTEAFF. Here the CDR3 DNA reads TGTGCCAGCAGCCAAGAAGTTGGGCTGCGAGCGGGGACTGAAGCTTTCTTT. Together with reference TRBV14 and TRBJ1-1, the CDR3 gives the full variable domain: EAGVTQFPSHSVIEKGQTVTLRCDPISGHDNLYWYRRVMGKEIKFLLHFVKESKQDESGMPNNRFLAERTGGTYSTLKVQPAELEDSGVYFCASSQEVGLRAGTEAFFGQGTRLTVV.

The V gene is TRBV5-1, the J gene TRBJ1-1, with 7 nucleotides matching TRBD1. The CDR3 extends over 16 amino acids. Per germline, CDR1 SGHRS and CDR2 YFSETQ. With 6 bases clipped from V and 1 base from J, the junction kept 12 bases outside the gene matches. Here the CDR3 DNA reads TGCGCCAGCAAAGGGGGCGAAGTCTTAGGGAACACTGAAGCTTTCTTT. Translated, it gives CASKGGEVLGNTEAFF.

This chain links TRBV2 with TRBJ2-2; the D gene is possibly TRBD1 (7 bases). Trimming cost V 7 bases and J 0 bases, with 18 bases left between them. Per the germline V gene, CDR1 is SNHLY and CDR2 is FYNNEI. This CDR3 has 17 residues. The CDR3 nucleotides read TGTGCCAGCATGGGACGGCGGGACAGATCGAACACCGGGGAGCTGTTTTTT. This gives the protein CASMGRRDRSNTGELFF.

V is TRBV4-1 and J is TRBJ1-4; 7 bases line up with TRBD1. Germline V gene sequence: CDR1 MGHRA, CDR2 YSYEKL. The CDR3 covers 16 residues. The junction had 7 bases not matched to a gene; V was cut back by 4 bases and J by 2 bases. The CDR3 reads CASSLDPGQTNEKLFF. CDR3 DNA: TGCGCCAGCAGCCTTGACCCGGGACAGACTAATGAAAAACTGTTTTTT.

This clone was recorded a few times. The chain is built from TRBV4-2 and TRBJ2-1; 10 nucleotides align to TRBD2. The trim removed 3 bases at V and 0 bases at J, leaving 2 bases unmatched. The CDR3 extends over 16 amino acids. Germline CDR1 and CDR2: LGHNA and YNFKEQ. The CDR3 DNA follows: TGTGCCAGCAGCCATTCTAGCGGGAGCTCCTACAATGAGCAGTTCTTC. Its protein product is CASSHSSGSSYNEQFF.

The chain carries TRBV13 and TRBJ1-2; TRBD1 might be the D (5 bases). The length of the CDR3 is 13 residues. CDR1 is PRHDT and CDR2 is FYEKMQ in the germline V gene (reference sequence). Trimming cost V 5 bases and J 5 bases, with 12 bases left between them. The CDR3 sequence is CASSEAGPYGYTF. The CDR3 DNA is TGTGCCAGCAGCGAGGCAGGGCCTTATGGCTACACCTTC.

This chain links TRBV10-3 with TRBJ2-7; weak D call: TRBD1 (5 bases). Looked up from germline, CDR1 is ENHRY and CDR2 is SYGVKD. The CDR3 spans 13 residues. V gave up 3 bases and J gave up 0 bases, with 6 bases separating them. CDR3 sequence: CAISEGASYEQYF. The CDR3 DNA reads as TGTGCCATCAGTGAAGGGGCCTCCTACGAGCAGTACTTC.

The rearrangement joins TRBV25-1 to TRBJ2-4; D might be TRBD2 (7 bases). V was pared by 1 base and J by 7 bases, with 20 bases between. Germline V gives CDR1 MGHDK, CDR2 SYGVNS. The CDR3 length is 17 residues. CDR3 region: CASSELAGKGGGNIQYF. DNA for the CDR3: TGTGCCAGCAGTGAATTGGCAGGGAAAGGGGGGGGCAACATTCAGTACTTC.

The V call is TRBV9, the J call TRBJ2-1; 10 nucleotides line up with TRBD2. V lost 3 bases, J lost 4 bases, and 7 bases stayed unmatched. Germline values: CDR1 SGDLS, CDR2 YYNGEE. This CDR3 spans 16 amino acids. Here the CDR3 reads CASSGLAGGQYNEQFF. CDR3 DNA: TGTGCCAGCAGCGGGTTAGCGGGAGGCCAATACAATGAGCAGTTCTTC.

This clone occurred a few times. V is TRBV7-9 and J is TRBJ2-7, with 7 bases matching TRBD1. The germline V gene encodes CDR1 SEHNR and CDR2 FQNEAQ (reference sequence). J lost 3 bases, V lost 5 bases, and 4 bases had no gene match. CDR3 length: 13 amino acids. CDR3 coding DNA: TGTGCCAGCAGCCCGGACAGGAACTACGAGCAGTACTTC. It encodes CASSPDRNYEQYF.

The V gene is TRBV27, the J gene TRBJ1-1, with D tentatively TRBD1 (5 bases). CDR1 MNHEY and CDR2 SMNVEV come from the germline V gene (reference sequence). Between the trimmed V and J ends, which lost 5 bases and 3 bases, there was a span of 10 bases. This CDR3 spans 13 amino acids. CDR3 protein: CASSLLRDTEAFF. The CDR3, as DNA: TGTGCCAGCAGTCTACTCAGGGACACTGAAGCTTTCTTT.

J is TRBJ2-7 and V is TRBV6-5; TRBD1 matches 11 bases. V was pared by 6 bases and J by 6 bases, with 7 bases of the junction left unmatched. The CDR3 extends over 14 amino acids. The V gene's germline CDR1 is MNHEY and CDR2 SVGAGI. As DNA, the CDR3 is TGTGCCAGCAGGATCGGACAGGGGGCGGGCGAGCAGTACTTC. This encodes CASRIGQGAGEQYF.

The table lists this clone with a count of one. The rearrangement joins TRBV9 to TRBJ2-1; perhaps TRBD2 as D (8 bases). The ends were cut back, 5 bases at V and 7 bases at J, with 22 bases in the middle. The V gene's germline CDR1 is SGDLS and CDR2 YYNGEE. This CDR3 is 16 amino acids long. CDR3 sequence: CASSPGGSGSGNEQFF. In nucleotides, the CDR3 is TGTGCCAGCAGTCCAGGGGGGAGCGGGAGTGGGAATGAGCAGTTCTTC.

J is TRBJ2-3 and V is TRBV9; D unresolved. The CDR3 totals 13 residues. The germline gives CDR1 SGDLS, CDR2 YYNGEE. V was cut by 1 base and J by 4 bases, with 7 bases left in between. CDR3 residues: CASSVQFPDTQYF. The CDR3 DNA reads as TGTGCCAGCAGCGTACAGTTCCCAGATACGCAGTATTTT.

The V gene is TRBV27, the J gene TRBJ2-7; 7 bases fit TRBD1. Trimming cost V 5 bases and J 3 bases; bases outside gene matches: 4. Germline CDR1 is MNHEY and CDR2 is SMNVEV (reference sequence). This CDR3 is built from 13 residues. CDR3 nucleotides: TGTGCCAGCAGTCCCTGGGACAGCTACGAGCAGTACTTC. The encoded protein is CASSPWDSYEQYF.

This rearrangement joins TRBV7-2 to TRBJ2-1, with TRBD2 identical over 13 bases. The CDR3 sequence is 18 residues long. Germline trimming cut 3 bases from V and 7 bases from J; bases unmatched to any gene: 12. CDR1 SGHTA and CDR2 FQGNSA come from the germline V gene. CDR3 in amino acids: CASSFHSWTSGGLNEQFF. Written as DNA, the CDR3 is TGTGCCAGCAGCTTTCATTCTTGGACTAGCGGGGGTTTGAATGAGCAGTTCTTC. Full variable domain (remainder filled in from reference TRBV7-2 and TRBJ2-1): GAGVSQSPSNKVTEKGKDVELRCDPISGHTALYWYRQSLGQGLEFLIYFQGNSAPDKSGLPSDRFSAERTGGSVSTLTIQRTQQEDSAVYLCASSFHSWTSGGLNEQFFGPGTRLTVL.

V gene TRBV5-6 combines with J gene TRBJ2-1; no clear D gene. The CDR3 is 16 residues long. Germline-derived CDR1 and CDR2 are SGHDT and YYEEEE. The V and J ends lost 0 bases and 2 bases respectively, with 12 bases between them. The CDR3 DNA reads TGTGCCAGCAGCTTGGAGCGACTTTTCCCCTACAATGAGCAGTTCTTC. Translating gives CASSLERLFPYNEQFF.

CDR3 nucleotides: TGTGCCAGCAGTGAGGGCGGGGGGGAAACCTACGAGCAGTACTTC. Translating gives CASSEGGGETYEQYF. The chain recombines TRBV2 with TRBJ2-5; TRBD2 aligns across 9 bases. The end of the DNA fits TRBJ2-7 better, so the J call may be wrong. The CDR3 is made up of 15 amino acids. The V gene's germline CDR1 is SNHLY and CDR2 FYNNEI.

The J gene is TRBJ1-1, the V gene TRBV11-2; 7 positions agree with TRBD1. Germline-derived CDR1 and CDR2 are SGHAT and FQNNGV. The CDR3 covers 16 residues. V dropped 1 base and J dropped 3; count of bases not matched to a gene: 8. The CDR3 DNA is TGTGCCAGCAGCTTAGCCGCCGACAGGGCGGACACTGAAGCTTTCTTT. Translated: CASSLAADRADTEAFF.

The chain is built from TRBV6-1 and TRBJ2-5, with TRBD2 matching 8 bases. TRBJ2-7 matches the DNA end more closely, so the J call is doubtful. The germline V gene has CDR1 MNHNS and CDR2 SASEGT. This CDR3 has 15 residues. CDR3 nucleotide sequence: TGTGCCAGCAGTTTTAGCGGGGCCCGCTCCTACGAGCAGTACTTC. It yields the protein CASSFSGARSYEQYF.

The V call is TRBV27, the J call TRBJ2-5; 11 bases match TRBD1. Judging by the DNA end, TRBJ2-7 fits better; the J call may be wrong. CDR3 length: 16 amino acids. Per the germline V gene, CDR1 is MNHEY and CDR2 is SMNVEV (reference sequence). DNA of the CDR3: TGTGCCAGCAGTTCCAGTCGGACAGGGGGCATCTACGAGCAGTACTTC. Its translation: CASSSSRTGGIYEQYF.

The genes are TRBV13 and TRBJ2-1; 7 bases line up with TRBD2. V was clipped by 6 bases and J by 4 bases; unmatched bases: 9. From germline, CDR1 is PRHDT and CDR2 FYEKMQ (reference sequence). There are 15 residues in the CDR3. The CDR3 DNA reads TGTGCCAGCAGATTGGGCGGGAGCAATTACAATGAGCAGTTCTTC. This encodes CASRLGGSNYNEQFF.